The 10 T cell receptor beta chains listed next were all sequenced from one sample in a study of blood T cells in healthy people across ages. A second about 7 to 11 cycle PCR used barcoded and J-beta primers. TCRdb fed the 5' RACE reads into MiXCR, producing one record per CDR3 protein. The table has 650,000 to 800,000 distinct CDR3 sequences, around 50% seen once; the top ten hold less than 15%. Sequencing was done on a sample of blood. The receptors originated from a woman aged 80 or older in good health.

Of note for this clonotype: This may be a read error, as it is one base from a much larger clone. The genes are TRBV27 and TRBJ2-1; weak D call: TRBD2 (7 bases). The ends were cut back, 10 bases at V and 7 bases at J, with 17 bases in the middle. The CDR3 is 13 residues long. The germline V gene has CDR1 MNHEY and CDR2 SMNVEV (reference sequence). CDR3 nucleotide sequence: TGTGCCAACACTCGAGGGGGGGAGAATGAGCAGTTCTTC. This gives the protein CANTRGGENEQFF.

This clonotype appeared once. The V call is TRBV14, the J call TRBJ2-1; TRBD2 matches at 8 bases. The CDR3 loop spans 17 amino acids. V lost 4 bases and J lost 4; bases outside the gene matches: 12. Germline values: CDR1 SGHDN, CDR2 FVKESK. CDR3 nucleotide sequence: TGTGCCAGCAGCCCCGCTAGTGGGACTAGACAGTACAATGAGCAGTTCTTC. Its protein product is CASSPASGTRQYNEQFF. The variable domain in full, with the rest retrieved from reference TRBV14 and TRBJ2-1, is EAGVTQFPSHSVIEKGQTVTLRCDPISGHDNLYWYRRVMGKEIKFLLHFVKESKQDESGMPNNRFLAERTGGTYSTLKVQPAELEDSGVYFCASSPASGTRQYNEQFFGPGTRLTVL.

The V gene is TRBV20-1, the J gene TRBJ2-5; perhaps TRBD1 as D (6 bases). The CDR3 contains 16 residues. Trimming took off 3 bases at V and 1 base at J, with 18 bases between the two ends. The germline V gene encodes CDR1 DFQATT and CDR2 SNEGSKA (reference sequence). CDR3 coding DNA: TGCAGTGCTAGCCCGGCGACAGGTGGGATCCAAGAGACCCAGTACTTC. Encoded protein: CSASPATGGIQETQYF.

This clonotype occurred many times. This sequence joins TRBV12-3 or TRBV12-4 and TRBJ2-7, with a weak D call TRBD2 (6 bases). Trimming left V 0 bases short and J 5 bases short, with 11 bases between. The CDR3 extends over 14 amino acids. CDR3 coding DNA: TGTGCCAGCAGTTTAGCGGGGGGTCTCGACGAGCAGTACTTC. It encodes CASSLAGGLDEQYF.

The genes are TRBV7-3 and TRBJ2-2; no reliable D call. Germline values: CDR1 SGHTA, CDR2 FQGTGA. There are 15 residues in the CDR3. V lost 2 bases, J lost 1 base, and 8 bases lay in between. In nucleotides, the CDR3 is TGTGCCAGCAGCTTAGCCGGAAAGAACACCGGGGAGCTGTTTTTT. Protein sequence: CASSLAGKNTGELFF.

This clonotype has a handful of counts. This CDR3 reads CSVDRRAGNYEQYF. In DNA form, the CDR3 reads TGCAGCGTTGACAGACGAGCGGGGAACTACGAGCAGTACTTC. The chain has TRBV29-1 and TRBJ2-7; 7 nucleotides match TRBD2. CDR1 is SQVTM, CDR2 ANQGSEA, per germline. V trimming: 3 bases; J trimming: 3 bases; junction bases outside the gene matches: 8. This CDR3 is built from 14 residues.

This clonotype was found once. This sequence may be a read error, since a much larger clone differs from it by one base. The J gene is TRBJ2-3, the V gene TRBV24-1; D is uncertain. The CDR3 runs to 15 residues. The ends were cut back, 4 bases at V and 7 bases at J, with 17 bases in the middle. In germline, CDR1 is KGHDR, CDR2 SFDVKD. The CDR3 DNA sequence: TGTGCCACCAGTGACCCACGGGTTTTTGGGTATACGCAGTATTTT. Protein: CATSDPRVFGYTQYF.

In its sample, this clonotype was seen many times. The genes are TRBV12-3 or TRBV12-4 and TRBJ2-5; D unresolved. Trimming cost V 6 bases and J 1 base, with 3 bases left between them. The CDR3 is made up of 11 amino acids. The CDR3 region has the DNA TGTGCCAGCAGCATCCAAGAGACCCAGTACTTC. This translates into CASSIQETQYF.

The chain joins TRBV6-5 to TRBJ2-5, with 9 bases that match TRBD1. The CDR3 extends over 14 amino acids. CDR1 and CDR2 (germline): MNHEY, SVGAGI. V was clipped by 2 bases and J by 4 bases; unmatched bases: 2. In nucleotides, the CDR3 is TGTGCCAGCAGTTACCTGGGACAGGGAGAGACCCAGTACTTC. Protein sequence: CASSYLGQGETQYF.

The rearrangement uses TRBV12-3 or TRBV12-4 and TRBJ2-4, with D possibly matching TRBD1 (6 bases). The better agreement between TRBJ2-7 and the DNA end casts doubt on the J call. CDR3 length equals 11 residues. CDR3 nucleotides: TGTGCCAGTGGACAGTACTACGAGCAGTACTTC. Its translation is CASGQYYEQYF.